These T cell receptor beta chains were read from a single sample in a study of neurological immune-mediated disorders. TCRdb processed the 5' RACE reads anew with MiXCR; each CDR3 protein has one entry. The sample records about 46,000 distinct CDR3 sequences, roughly 2% being singletons. The material sequenced was PBMCs. The receptors come from a woman aged 40 to 50 with multiple sclerosis. The CDR3 runs from the conserved cysteine through the conserved F or W.

V gene	CDR3 length	J gene	CDR3 protein
TRBV27	14	TRBJ1-2	CASSPGTGYGGYTF
TRBV6-5	12	TRBJ2-2	CASQGYTGELFF
TRBV15	13	TRBJ2-7	CATSRGAIYEQYF
TRBV6-6	12	TRBJ2-1	CASTKQLLEQFF
TRBV5-1	13	TRBJ2-5	CASSWGVQETQYF
TRBV5-1	15	TRBJ1-5	CASSLAGQSNQPQHF
TRBV20-1	13	TRBJ2-7	CSARSVGRYEQYF
TRBV14	13	TRBJ2-5	CASSRGSQETQYF
TRBV20-1	17	TRBJ1-1	CSARDGTGWRLITEAFF
TRBV18	16	TRBJ2-7	CASSPAGQDRLSEQYF
TRBV20-1	12	TRBJ2-1	CSAVTGGNEQFF
TRBV5-1	14	TRBJ1-1	CASTTDGGNTEAFF
TRBV9	15	TRBJ2-1	CASSVVDDRSNEQFF
TRBV12-3/TRBV12-4	15	TRBJ1-1	CASSLALKVNTEAFF
TRBV4-2	18	TRBJ1-5	CASSQDGPGQGPNQPQHF
TRBV5-1	14	TRBJ2-1	CASGTSGGVEGQFF
TRBV20-1	11	TRBJ1-1	CSVHSNGVAFF
TRBV6-5	15	TRBJ2-3	CASSRYRGATDTQYF
TRBV29-1	14	TRBJ2-7	CSVVFSGRSYEQYF
TRBV5-1	11	TRBJ2-7	CASSLAREQYF
TRBV11-3	14	TRBJ2-3	CASSPGGGPDTQYF
TRBV7-8	16	TRBJ1-5	CASSLRGADSNQPQHF
TRBV20-1	15	TRBJ2-3	CSATTSGGVRDTQYF
TRBV12-3/TRBV12-4	13	TRBJ1-1	CASKGHLNTEAFF
TRBV20-1	13	TRBJ1-1	CSASATGNTEAFF
TRBV20-1	13	TRBJ2-3	CSANRGSTDTQYF
TRBV14	16	TRBJ2-3	CASSRPSGGQTDTQYF
TRBV20-1	14	TRBJ2-7	CSARDRVLSYEQYF
TRBV30	12	TRBJ2-7	CAWSLRFYEQYF
TRBV5-1	14	TRBJ2-7	CASSLVGGLGEQYF
TRBV5-5	13	TRBJ1-2	CASSFDRVDGYTF
TRBV20-1	18	TRBJ2-3	CSARGALRLAGSLDTQYF
TRBV5-5	15	TRBJ1-3	CASSLGQVSGNTIYF
TRBV5-1	14	TRBJ1-1	CASSSGQGATEAFF
TRBV20-1	10	TRBJ1-4	CSVRGEKLFF
TRBV18	14	TRBJ1-4	CASSPGTTNEKLFF
TRBV3-1	14	TRBJ2-7	CASSQPRDSERQYF
TRBV20-1	13	TRBJ1-6	CSANTGRNSPLHF
TRBV6-2/TRBV6-3	15	TRBJ1-6	CASSSARGRGSPLHF
TRBV5-1	15	TRBJ2-3	CASSPRTSGTDTQYF
TRBV4-1	17	TRBJ1-3	CASSQDPPTGSGNTIYF
TRBV20-1	15	TRBJ2-2	CSASPLAGGTGELFF